The next 4 T cell receptor beta chains were all read from a single sample in a study of cytomegalovirus exposure and HLA in healthy donors. The PCR had 60 Vbeta and 13 Jbeta primers. Profiled with immunoSEQ multiplex PCR; TCRdb holds only in-frame clones, not every one. This repertoire shows tens of thousands of clones, roughly 81% found once; its top ten account for around 6%. Sequencing was performed on PBMCs. All receptors derive from a woman under 30 in good health and CMV-seropositive.

The rearrangement links TRBV30 to TRBJ1-5; D is possibly TRBD1 (5 bases). Trimming cost V 2 bases and J 2 bases, with 10 bases left between them. Germline V gene data show CDR1 as GTSNPN and CDR2 as SVGIG (reference sequence). This CDR3 is built from 14 residues. This CDR3 is CAWSLGEGNQPQHF. CDR3 coding DNA: TGTGCCTGGAGTCTAGGGGAGGGCAATCAGCCCCAGCATTTT.

V gene TRBV20-1 combines with J gene TRBJ2-1; D is unclear. The CDR3 runs 11 residues. Trimming cost V 5 bases and J 6 bases, with 8 bases left between them. The germline V gene encodes CDR1 DFQATT and CDR2 SNEGSKA (reference sequence). The CDR3 DNA sequence: TGCAGTGCTGAAAGCTTCAATGAGCAGTTCTTC. Protein: CSAESFNEQFF.

The CDR3 region is CATRVQSSLLAFF. CDR3 DNA: TGTGCCACCAGGGTGCAGTCTTCCTTGTTGGCTTTCTTT. The chain joins TRBV15 to TRBJ1-1; D not certain. The CDR3 contains 13 residues. Per the germline V gene, CDR1 is LNHNV and CDR2 is YYDKDF (reference sequence). The V end lost 6 bases, the J end lost 11 bases, and 19 bases lay between the germline ends.

The rearrangement uses TRBV5-1 and TRBJ2-3; D unresolved. The V end lost 0 bases, the J end lost 4 bases, and 3 bases lay between the germline ends. The CDR3 contains 12 residues. Germline V gene data show CDR1 as SGHRS and CDR2 as YFSETQ. The CDR3 coding sequence is TGCGCCAGCAGCTTGGCCGCAGATACGCAGTATTTT. It yields the protein CASSLAADTQYF.